This T cell receptor (beta chain) was sequenced during a study of beta chain features in type 1 diabetes (dated by TCRdb to the late 2010s). Regarding the research as a whole: Patients and healthy donors did not differ in mean age, gender distribution, total cell number or subset yield. A total of roughly 98,000,000 sorted cells were examined across all samples, and a strong correlation was observed between cell number per subset and RNA yield. The study compared TCRB repertoires of sorted circulating CD4+ T cell subsets between recently diagnosed type 1 diabetes patients and matched healthy donors. Regulatory and stem cell-like memory subsets were isolated from only 8 patients and roughly 8 healthy donors, whereas naive and central memory subsets came from all 28 donors. Study-wide findings and limitations: A moderate but significant shortening of TCRB CDR3 length was observed in type 1 diabetes patients in all four CD4+ subsets. Because cDNA was sequenced instead of genomic DNA, highly expressing activated cells could be over-represented, though the groups showed no difference in activation or CD3 levels. Because small numbers of individuals were included in the HLA sub-analyses, any influence of HLA type on TCRB rearrangement was left unresolved. PCR may preferentially amplify shorter templates, but because patient and control samples were amplified and corrected together, any resulting skew would affect both groups equally. Fewer insertions and more nucleotide deletions at VDJ recombination sites were observed in patients with type 1 diabetes, implying thymic rearrangement abnormalities. Naive, central memory and regulatory TCRB repertoires appeared to be more similar among patients than among healthy donors.

For this clone: Its cognate antigen has yet to be identified. No clone much larger than this one lies a single base away; base qualities are absent.

Measured from the cysteine to the phenylalanine, the CDR3 is 13 residues long. The retained sequence is limited to the CDR3, 39 bases, with the frame set at the first base. Trimming takes 5 bases from V and 4 bases from J, and the germline ends sit 11 bases apart. CDR1 is given as SGHTA and CDR2 as FQGTGA, both from the germline V gene. Each donor gave one peripheral blood draw, approximately 0.11 L on average, collected into heparinised tubes. A BD FACSAria II was used to sort naive, central memory, regulatory and stem cell-like memory CD4+ T cells with a panel that included CD45RO, CCR7, CD25, CD127, CD95 and CD27. A purity above 95% was achieved for all sorted populations. PBMCs were separated immediately by Lymphoprep density gradient centrifugation and were stained directly, without being cultured. So that batch effects would be minimized, each experiment stained and sorted samples in pairs, pairing one healthy donor with one patient.

All of the isolated RNA was reverse transcribed with the High Capacity cDNA Reverse Transcription Kit, so expressed TCRB transcripts were sequenced. Naive, central memory and regulatory T cell samples underwent deep immunoSEQ sequencing, averaging roughly 3.4 million total reads per sample. Sorted cells were lysed in RLT buffer and RNA was extracted with DNase-treated RNeasy Micro or Mini kits, depending on cell number. Each cell subset was processed on its own to prevent cross-contamination, while patient and healthy donor samples were processed together. TCRB sequences were amplified from cDNA with the immunoSEQ multiplex PCR, producing 87-bp fragments spanning the CDR3 region. Sequencing of the amplicons was performed on the Illumina HiSeq platform. Per the authors' processing: PCR bias was corrected computationally using synthetic template baselines, and reads within Hamming distance 2 were collapsed, with unmergeable singletons discarded. By aligning reads against IMGT, V, D and J genes, CDR3 length, and insertions or deletions at six rearrangement sites were assigned. Within each subset, clonotype counts were normalized to the number of sorted cells before true diversity and Gini coefficients were calculated with the tcR R package. Repertoire sharing was quantified using the overlap coefficient calculated on TCRB nucleotide sequences. TCRdb took over this immuneACCESS table, retaining in-frame rearrangements with V and J assigned. Such tables are incomplete; in checked studies, under half of the missing clones stem from an unresolved V gene, and the remainder is unexplained. That table supplies the V and J calls and clone size; D and trimming were determined from the DNA. Present in this sample are around 130,000 clones, around 9% of which were seen just once. Under 0.9% of the sample rests with the top ten.

The rearrangement joined TRBV7-3 to TRBJ2-5; matching of 6 bases hints at TRBD2 as the D gene. This TCR derives from a man aged 25-45 years with type 1 diabetes. The sequenced sample consisted of central memory CD4+ T cells from blood. The CDR3 protein: CASSASRGETQYF. At the DNA level, the sequence is TGTGCCAGCAGCGCATCGCGGGGAGAGACCCAGTACTTC.